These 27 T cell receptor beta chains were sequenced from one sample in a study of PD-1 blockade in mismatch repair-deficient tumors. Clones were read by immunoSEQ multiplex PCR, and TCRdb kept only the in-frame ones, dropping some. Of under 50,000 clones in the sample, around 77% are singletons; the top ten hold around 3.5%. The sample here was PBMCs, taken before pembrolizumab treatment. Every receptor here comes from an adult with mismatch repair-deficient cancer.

The CDR3: CASSNSGYEQFF. In nucleotides, the CDR3 is TGTGCCAGCAGTAATAGCGGCTATGAGCAGTTCTTC. V and J are TRBV2 and TRBJ2-1, with D perhaps matching TRBD2 (6 bases). The CDR3 is 12 residues long. V was shortened by 5 bases and J by 8 bases, with 10 bases between the two germline ends. Germline lookup yields CDR1 SNHLY and CDR2 FYNNEI.

The CDR3 DNA follows: TGTGCCATCACCCCAGGGGGCGACGGTGAAAAACTGTTTTTT. Translating gives CAITPGGDGEKLFF. The chain has TRBV10-3 and TRBJ1-4; 8 bases match TRBD1. The CDR3 spans 14 residues. Germline values: CDR1 ENHRY, CDR2 SYGVKD. Germline trimming cut 7 bases from V and 7 bases from J; bases unmatched to any gene: 8.

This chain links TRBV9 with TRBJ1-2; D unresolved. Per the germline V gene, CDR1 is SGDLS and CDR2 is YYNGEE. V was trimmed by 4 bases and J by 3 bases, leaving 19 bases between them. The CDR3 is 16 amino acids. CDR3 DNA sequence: TGTGCCAGCAGCCATCAAAAGGAGGGCATGGACTATGGCTACACCTTC. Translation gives CASSHQKEGMDYGYTF.

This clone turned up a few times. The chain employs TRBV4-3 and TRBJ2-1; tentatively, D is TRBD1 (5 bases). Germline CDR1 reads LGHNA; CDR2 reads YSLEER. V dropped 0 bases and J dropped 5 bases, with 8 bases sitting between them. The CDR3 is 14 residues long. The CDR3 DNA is TGCGCCAGCAGCCAAGACTCAGGGAACAATGAGCAGTTCTTC. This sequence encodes CASSQDSGNNEQFF.

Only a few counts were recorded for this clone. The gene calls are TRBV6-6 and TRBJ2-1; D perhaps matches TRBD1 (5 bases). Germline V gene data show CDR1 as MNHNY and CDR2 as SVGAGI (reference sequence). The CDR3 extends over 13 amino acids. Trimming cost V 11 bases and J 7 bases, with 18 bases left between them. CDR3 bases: TGTGCCGTCTCGGAAGGGGTACGGAATGAGCAGTTCTTC. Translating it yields CAVSEGVRNEQFF.

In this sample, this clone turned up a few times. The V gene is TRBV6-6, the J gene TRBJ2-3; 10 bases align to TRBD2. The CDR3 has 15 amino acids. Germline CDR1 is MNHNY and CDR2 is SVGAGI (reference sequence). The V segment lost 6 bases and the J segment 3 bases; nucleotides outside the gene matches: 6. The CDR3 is CASSARTSGTDTQYF. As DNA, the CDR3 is TGTGCCAGCAGCGCCCGGACTAGCGGTACAGATACGCAGTATTTT.

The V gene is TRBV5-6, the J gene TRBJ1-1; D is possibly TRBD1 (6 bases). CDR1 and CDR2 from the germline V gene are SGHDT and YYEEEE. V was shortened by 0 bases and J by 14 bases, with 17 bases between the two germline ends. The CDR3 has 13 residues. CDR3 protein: CASSLVRTGPKFF. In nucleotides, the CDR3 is TGTGCCAGCAGCTTGGTTCGAACAGGGCCTAAATTCTTT. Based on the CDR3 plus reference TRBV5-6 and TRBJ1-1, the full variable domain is DAGVTQSPTHLIKTRGQQVTLRCSPKSGHDTVSWYQQALGQGPQFIFQYYEEEERQRGNFPDRFSGHQFPNYSSELNVNALLLGDSALYLCASSLVRTGPKFFGQGTRLTVV.

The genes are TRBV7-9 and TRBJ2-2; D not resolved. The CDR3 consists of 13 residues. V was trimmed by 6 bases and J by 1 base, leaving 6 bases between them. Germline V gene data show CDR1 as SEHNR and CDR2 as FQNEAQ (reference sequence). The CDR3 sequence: CASRTVNTGELFF. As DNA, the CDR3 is TGTGCCAGCAGAACGGTGAACACCGGGGAGCTGTTTTTT.

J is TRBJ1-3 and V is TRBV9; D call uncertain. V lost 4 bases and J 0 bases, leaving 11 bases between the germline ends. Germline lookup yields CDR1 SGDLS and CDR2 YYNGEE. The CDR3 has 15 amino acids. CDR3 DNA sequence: TGTGCCAGCAGCCCCAATTTTGTCTCTGGAAACACCATATATTTT. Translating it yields CASSPNFVSGNTIYF.

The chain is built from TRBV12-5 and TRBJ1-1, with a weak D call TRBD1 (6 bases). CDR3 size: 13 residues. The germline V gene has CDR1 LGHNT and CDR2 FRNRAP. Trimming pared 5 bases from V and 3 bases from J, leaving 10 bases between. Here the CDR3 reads CASGPRTDTEAFF. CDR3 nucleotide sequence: TGTGCTAGTGGTCCCCGGACAGACACTGAAGCTTTCTTT.

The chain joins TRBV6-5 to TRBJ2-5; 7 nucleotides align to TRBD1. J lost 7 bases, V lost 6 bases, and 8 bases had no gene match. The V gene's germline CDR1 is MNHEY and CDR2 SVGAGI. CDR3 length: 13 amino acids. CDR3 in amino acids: CASRLTGDRTQYF. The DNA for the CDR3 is TGTGCCAGCAGGCTAACAGGGGACAGGACCCAGTACTTC.

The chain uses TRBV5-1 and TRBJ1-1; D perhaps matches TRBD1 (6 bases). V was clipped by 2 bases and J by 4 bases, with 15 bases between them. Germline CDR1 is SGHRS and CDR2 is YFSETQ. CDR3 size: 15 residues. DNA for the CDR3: TGCGCCAGCAGCTTTAATTTGAACAGGGCCACTGAAGCTTTCTTT. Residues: CASSFNLNRATEAFF. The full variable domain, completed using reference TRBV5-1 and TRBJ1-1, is KAGVTQTPRYLIKTRGQQVTLSCSPISGHRSVSWYQQTPGQGLQFLFEYFSETQRNKGNFPGRFSGRQFSNSRSEMNVSTLELGDSALYLCASSFNLNRATEAFFGQGTRLTVV.

CDR3 nucleotide sequence: TGTGCCAGCAGCGAGAGCGGTGCGTGGGACAGGGGAAGCCAAGAGACCCAGTACTTC. Translated: CASSESGAWDRGSQETQYF. The chain employs TRBV5-4 and TRBJ2-5, with 10 bases lining up with TRBD1. V shed 4 bases and J 1 base; nucleotides not matched to a gene: 16. CDR3 length equals 19 residues. Germline assignment: CDR1 SGHNT and CDR2 YYREEE (reference sequence).

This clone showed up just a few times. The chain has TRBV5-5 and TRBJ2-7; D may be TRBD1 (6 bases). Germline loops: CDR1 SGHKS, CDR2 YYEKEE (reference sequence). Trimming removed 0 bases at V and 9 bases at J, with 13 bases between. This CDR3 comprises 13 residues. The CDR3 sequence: CASSLEHQTGQYF. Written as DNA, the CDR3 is TGTGCCAGCAGCTTGGAACACCAGACAGGGCAGTACTTC.

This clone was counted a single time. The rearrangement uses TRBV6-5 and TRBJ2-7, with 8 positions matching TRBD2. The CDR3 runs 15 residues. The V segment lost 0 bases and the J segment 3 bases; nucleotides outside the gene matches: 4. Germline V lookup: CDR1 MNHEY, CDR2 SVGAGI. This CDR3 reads CASSYSQRGLYEQYF. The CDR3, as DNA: TGTGCCAGCAGTTACTCCCAGCGGGGGCTCTACGAGCAGTACTTC.

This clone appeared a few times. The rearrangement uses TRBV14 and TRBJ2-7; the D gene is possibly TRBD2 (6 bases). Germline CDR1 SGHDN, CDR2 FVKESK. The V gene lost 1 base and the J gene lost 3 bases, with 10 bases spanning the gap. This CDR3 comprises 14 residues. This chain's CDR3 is CASSQGLGHYEQYF. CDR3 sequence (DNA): TGTGCCAGCAGCCAAGGACTAGGACACTACGAGCAGTACTTC.

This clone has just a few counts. The CDR3 here is CASTSYSNQPQHF. The DNA for the CDR3 is TGTGCCAGCACCTCCTATAGCAATCAGCCCCAGCATTTT. This chain connects TRBV7-2 to TRBJ1-5; D call uncertain. The CDR3 totals 13 residues. V lost 7 bases, J lost 0 bases, and 7 bases lay in between. The germline gives CDR1 SGHTA, CDR2 FQGNSA.

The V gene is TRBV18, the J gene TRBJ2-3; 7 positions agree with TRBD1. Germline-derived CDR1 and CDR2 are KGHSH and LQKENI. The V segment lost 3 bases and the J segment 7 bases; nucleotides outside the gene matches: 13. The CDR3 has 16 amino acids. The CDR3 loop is CASSPILGQEGNTQYF. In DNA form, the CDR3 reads TGTGCCAGCTCACCTATATTAGGACAGGAAGGAAATACGCAGTATTTT. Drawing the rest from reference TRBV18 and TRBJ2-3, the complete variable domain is NAGVMQNPRHLVRRRGQEARLRCSPMKGHSHVYWYRQLPEEGLKFMVYLQKENIIDESGMPKERFSAEFPKEGPSILRIQQVVRGDSAAYFCASSPILGQEGNTQYFGPGTRLTVL.

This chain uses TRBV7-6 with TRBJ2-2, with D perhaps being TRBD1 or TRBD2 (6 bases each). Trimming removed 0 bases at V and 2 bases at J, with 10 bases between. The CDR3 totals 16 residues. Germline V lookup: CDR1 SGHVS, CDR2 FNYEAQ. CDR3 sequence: CASSLAGGFNTGELFF. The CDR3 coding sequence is TGTGCCAGCAGCTTAGCAGGGGGGTTCAACACCGGGGAGCTGTTTTTT.

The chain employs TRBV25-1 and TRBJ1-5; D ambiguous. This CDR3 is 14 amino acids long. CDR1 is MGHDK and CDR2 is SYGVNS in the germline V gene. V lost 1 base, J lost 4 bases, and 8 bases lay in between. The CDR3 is CASSEFGGNQPQHF. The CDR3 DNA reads TGTGCCAGCAGTGAATTTGGAGGGAATCAGCCCCAGCATTTT.

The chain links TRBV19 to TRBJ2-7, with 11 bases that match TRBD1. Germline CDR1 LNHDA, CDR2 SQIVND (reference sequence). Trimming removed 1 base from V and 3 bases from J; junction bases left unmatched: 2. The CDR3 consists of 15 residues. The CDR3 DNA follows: TGTGCCAGTAGTATAGGTGGGACAGGGGGCTACGAGCAGTACTTC. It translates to CASSIGGTGGYEQYF.

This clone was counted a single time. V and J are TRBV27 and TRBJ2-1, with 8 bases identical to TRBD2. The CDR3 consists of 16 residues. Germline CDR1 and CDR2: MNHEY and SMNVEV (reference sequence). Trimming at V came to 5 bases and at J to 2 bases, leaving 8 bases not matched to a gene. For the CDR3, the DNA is TGTGCCAGCAGTGGGGCCGGGACTAGGACCTACAATGAGCAGTTCTTC. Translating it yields CASSGAGTRTYNEQFF.

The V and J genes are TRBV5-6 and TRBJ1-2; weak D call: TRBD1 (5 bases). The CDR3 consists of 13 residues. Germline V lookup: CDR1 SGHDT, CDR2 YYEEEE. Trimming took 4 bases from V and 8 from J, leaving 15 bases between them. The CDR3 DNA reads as TGTGCCAGCAGCCTGGCCCAAACAGGAGGCTACACCTTC. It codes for CASSLAQTGGYTF.

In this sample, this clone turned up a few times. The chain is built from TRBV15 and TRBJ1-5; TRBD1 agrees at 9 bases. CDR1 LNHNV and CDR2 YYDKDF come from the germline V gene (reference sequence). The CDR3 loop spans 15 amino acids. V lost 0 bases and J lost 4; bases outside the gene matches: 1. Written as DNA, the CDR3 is TGTGCCACCAGCAGAGATGGGACAGGGAATCAGCCCCAGCATTTT. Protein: CATSRDGTGNQPQHF.

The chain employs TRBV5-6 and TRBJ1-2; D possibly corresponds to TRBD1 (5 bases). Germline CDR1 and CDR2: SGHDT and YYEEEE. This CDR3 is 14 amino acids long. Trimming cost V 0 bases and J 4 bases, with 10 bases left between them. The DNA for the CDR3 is TGTGCCAGCAGCTTGGGACAGACTAGCTATGGCTACACCTTC. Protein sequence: CASSLGQTSYGYTF.

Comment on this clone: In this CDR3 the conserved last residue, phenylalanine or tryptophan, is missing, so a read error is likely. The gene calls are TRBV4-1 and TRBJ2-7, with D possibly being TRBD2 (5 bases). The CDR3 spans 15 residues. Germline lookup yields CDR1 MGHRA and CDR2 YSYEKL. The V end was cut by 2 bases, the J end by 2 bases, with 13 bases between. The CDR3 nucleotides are TGCGCCAGCAGCCAACTTAGTAAGGGAGCCTACGAGCAGTACCTC. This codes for CASSQLSKGAYEQYL.

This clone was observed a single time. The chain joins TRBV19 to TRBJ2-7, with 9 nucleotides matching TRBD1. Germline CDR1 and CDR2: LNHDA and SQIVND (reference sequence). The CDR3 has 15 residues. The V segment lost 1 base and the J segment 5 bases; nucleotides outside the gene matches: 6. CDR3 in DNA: TGTGCCAGTAGTATAGCGGGACAGGGTATCCACGAGCAGTACTTC. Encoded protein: CASSIAGQGIHEQYF.